Listed here are 7 T cell receptor beta chains from one sample, sequenced in a study of early T cells in non-severe SARS-CoV-2 infection. TCRdb re-called the 5' RACE reads through MiXCR, storing one row per CDR3 protein. The sample includes roughly 50,000 distinct CDR3 sequences, about 7.7% of them seen just once. The material was whole blood, obtained at baseline. All receptors derive from an adult who was a healthcare worker with PCR-confirmed SARS-CoV-2 infection or an uninfected control (not recorded which).

CDR3 coding DNA: TGTGCCAGCAGCTTGGAGAAGTCCTACAATGAGCAGTTCTTC. This sequence encodes CASSLEKSYNEQFF. The rearrangement links TRBV7-9 to TRBJ2-1; no definite D call. The CDR3 consists of 14 residues. V was trimmed by 3 bases and J by 1 base, leaving 7 bases between them. The V gene's germline CDR1 is SEHNR and CDR2 FQNEAQ (reference sequence).

This clonotype was seen a single time. No conserved phenylalanine or tryptophan is present at the end of the CDR3, so a read error is the likely explanation. The chain couples TRBV12-3 or TRBV12-4 to TRBJ1-1; D is unclear. CDR3 size: 13 residues. The V end was cut by 1 base, the J end by 6 bases, with 9 bases between. The CDR3 nucleotides are TGTGCCAGCAGTTTAGGCGTCGTAGCTGAAGCTTTCTAT. As protein: CASSLGVVAEAFY.

This clonotype occurred many times. This sequence joins TRBV29-1 and TRBJ2-5; TRBD1 matches at 9 bases. The CDR3 spans 15 residues. CDR1 and CDR2 from the germline V gene are SQVTM and ANQGSEA. J gave up 1 base and V 7 bases, and 10 bases lay outside the gene matches. DNA of the CDR3: TGCAGCGCTAGCCCCGGGACAGGGTCCCAAGAGACCCAGTACTTC. As protein: CSASPGTGSQETQYF.

The chain couples TRBV28 to TRBJ1-5, with D uncertain. The CDR3 loop spans 12 amino acids. Germline lookup yields CDR1 MDHEN and CDR2 SYDVKM. Deletions cut 1 base from V and 5 bases from J, with 3 bases between. The CDR3 protein is CASSLLDQPQHF. The DNA of the CDR3 is TGTGCCAGCAGTTTATTAGATCAGCCCCAGCATTTT.

The rearrangement uses TRBV19 and TRBJ2-2; 10 nucleotides match TRBD2. The germline gives CDR1 LNHDA, CDR2 SQIVND (reference sequence). With 3 bases clipped from V and 7 bases from J, the junction kept 2 bases outside the gene matches. The CDR3 has 14 residues. The CDR3 sequence: CASSISSGSGELFF. The CDR3 nucleotides read TGTGCCAGTAGTATCTCTAGCGGGAGCGGGGAGCTGTTTTTT.

This clonotype was observed many times. CDR3 nucleotides: TGTGCCAGCACCCGACAGGGGAAAGCGGATACGCAGTATTTT. Its translation: CASTRQGKADTQYF. The chain employs TRBV28 and TRBJ2-3, with 8 nucleotides matching TRBD1. The V segment lost 7 bases and the J segment 6 bases; nucleotides outside the gene matches: 9. CDR3 length: 14 amino acids. Looked up from germline, CDR1 is MDHEN and CDR2 is SYDVKM.

This chain connects TRBV27 to TRBJ2-7; D is ambiguous. V was trimmed by 3 bases and J by 4 bases, leaving 10 bases between them. Germline V lookup: CDR1 MNHEY, CDR2 SMNVEV (reference sequence). The CDR3 consists of 13 residues. The CDR3, as DNA: TGTGCCAGCAGTTTGGGCTCGAAATACGAGCAGTACTTC. This codes for CASSLGSKYEQYF.